This TCR beta chain was found in a study of cytomegalovirus exposure and HLA in healthy donors. Study-level findings and limits: The dataset shows that most TCR sequences were rare, while some public TCRs occurred in many donors. More clonal expansion characterized HLA-associated TCR beta chains than equally common others in a later analysis.

Researchers ran the PCR with 60 Vbeta and 13 Jbeta primers. Sequencing was performed with immunoSEQ multiplex PCR; in TCRdb, only in-frame clones are kept and a portion is missing. The data show fewer than 250,000 clones, roughly 77% seen once. Germline loops: CDR1 SNHLY, CDR2 FYNNEI. Trimming left V 5 bases short and J 4 bases short, with 18 bases between. There are 16 residues in the CDR3. Concerning this clone: Antigen: not known.

The sequenced sample consisted of PBMCs. The sequence was obtained from a woman aged 45-65 years in good health and CMV-seronegative. The chain is built from TRBV2 and TRBJ1-5; D not certain. The CDR3 DNA reads TGTGCCAGCAGTCTGGCGGGCTCAGGAAGGAATCAGCCCCAGCATTTT. It yields the protein CASSLAGSGRNQPQHF.